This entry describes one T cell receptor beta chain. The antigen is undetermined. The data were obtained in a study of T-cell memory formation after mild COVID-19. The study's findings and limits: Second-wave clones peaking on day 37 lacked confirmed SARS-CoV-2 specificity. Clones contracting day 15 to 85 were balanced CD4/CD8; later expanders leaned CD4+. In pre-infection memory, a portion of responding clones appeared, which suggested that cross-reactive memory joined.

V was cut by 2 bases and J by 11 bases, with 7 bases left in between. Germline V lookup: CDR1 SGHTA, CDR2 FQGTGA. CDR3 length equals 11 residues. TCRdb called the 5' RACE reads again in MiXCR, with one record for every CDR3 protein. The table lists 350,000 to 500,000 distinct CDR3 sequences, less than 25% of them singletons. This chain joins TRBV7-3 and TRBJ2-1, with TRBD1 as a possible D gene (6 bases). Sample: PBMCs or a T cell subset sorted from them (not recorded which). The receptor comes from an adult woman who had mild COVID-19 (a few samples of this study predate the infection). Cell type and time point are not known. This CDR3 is CASSLGTQQFF. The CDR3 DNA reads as TGTGCCAGCAGCTTAGGGACACAGCAGTTCTTC.